The 22 T cell receptor beta chains presented below share a single source sample, sequenced in a study of CD8 T cells in ankylosing spondylitis. TCRdb re-derived calls from the 5' RACE reads in MiXCR, one entry per CDR3 protein. This sample carries 36,000 or so distinct CDR3 sequences, approximately 6% of them seen once, and the ten largest clones take roughly 12%. Sample: blood, either unsorted or a sorted T cell fraction (not recorded which). These receptors originate from a male donor with ankylosing spondylitis or in good health (not recorded which).

This clonotype was detected ten times or more. The V gene is TRBV24-1, the J gene TRBJ2-1, with TRBD1 matching 7 bases. Germline-derived CDR1 and CDR2 are KGHDR and SFDVKD. V shed 3 bases, J shed 4 bases, and the junction held 5 bases outside the gene matches. CDR3 length: 15 residues. Here the CDR3 DNA reads TGTGCCACCAGTGATCGGACAGGCGGGTACAATGAGCAGTTCTTC. It specifies CATSDRTGGYNEQFF.

This clonotype occurred many times. This chain links TRBV20-1 with TRBJ2-7; 7 bases fit TRBD1. Looked up from germline, CDR1 is DFQATT and CDR2 is SNEGSKA (reference sequence). V shed 3 bases, J shed 2 bases, and the junction held 10 bases outside the gene matches. This CDR3 region has 15 residues. The CDR3 DNA reads as TGCAGTGCTAGTCTTGGGACAGAGCTAACCTACGAGCAGTACTTC. Translation: CSASLGTELTYEQYF.

This clonotype was seen ten or more times. CDR3 sequence: CASSSGSSGANVLTF. DNA for the CDR3: TGTGCCAGCAGTTCCGGGAGCTCTGGGGCCAACGTCCTGACTTTC. The chain links TRBV12-3 or TRBV12-4 to TRBJ2-6, with D possibly being TRBD2 (6 bases). Trimming removed 4 bases at V and 0 bases at J, with 7 bases between. The CDR3 loop spans 15 amino acids.

This clonotype was seen ten or more times. The V gene is TRBV7-9, the J gene TRBJ2-5, with 9 bases that match TRBD2. CDR3 length: 15 amino acids. V lost 3 bases, J lost 1 base, and 3 bases stayed unmatched. The germline V gene has CDR1 SEHNR and CDR2 FQNEAQ (reference sequence). The CDR3 sequence is CASSFASGVQETQYF. The CDR3 nucleotides read TGTGCCAGCAGCTTCGCTAGCGGGGTCCAAGAGACCCAGTACTTC.

This clonotype is medium-sized in the sample. This chain joins TRBV20-1 and TRBJ2-2, with D possibly being TRBD1 or TRBD2 (6 bases each). Deletions cut 1 base from V and 5 bases from J, with 14 bases between. From germline, CDR1 is DFQATT and CDR2 SNEGSKA (reference sequence). This CDR3 is built from 15 residues. The CDR3 spells CSARAPRGPTGELFF. CDR3 bases: TGCAGTGCTAGAGCCCCCCGGGGGCCAACCGGGGAGCTGTTTTTT.

Many counts were recorded for this clonotype. The rearrangement uses TRBV5-1 and TRBJ2-1, with D perhaps TRBD2 (6 bases). With 4 bases removed from V and 13 bases from J, the gap between germline ends came to 21 bases. CDR3 size: 14 residues. Germline V gene data show CDR1 as SGHRS and CDR2 as YFSETQ. CDR3 sequence reads: CASSLGTEGMGQFF. The CDR3, as DNA: TGCGCCAGCAGCCTCGGGACTGAGGGGATGGGACAGTTCTTC.

This clonotype was counted at least ten times. This rearrangement joins TRBV2 to TRBJ1-1, with D uncertain. Germline V gene lookup returns CDR1 SNHLY and CDR2 FYNNEI. This CDR3 contains 14 residues. The V end was cut by 7 bases, the J end by 4 bases, with 16 bases between. Here the CDR3 DNA reads TGTGCCAGCACCGAAACACGGTGGGGCACTGAAGCTTTCTTT. Amino acid sequence: CASTETRWGTEAFF.

This clonotype was detected ten times or more. The J gene is TRBJ2-3, the V gene TRBV19, with 9 bases identical to TRBD1. The CDR3 is 18 residues long. V shed 4 bases, J shed 4 bases, and the junction held 15 bases outside the gene matches. Germline V gives CDR1 LNHDA, CDR2 SQIVND (reference sequence). Written as DNA, the CDR3 is TGTGCCAGTAGTACTCGTTATCCGGGACAGGGTTTCCCAGATACGCAGTATTTT. This translates into CASSTRYPGQGFPDTQYF.

V is TRBV19 and J is TRBJ2-2, with 10 bases lining up with TRBD1. The CDR3 runs to 15 residues. V dropped 7 bases and J dropped 5; count of bases not matched to a gene: 7. From germline, CDR1 is LNHDA and CDR2 SQIVND (reference sequence). CDR3 coding DNA: TGTGCCAGTAACACCGGGACAGGGGCGACCGGGGAGCTGTTTTTT. Translated, it gives CASNTGTGATGELFF.

This clonotype was counted ten times or more. V gene TRBV7-2 combines with J gene TRBJ1-5; D not resolved. Germline V lookup: CDR1 SGHTA, CDR2 FQGNSA. V was cut by 1 base and J by 7 bases, with 8 bases left in between. The CDR3 spans 13 residues. The CDR3 DNA reads as TGTGCCAGCAGCTTAGTGGATCAGCAGCCCCAGCATTTT. Translated, it gives CASSLVDQQPQHF. Based on the CDR3 plus reference TRBV7-2 and TRBJ1-5, the full variable domain is GAGVSQSPSNKVTEKGKDVELRCDPISGHTALYWYRQSLGQGLEFLIYFQGNSAPDKSGLPSDRFSAERTGGSVSTLTIQRTQQEDSAVYLCASSLVDQQPQHFGDGTRLSIL.

This clonotype was detected ten times or more. The J gene is TRBJ2-7, the V gene TRBV7-9, with a possible D match to TRBD2 (6 bases). Per germline, CDR1 SEHNR and CDR2 FQNEAQ (reference sequence). The germline V and J ends were trimmed by 3 bases and 5 bases, with 11 bases remaining between them. The CDR3 has 13 residues. The CDR3 region has the DNA TGTGCCAGCAGCTTTTCCACTAGCAACGAGCAGTACTTC. Protein product: CASSFSTSNEQYF. The entire variable domain, with the rest obtained from reference TRBV7-9 and TRBJ2-7, is as follows: DTGVSQNPRHKITKRGQNVTFRCDPISEHNRLYWYRQTLGQGPEFLTYFQNEAQLEKSRLLSDRFSAERPKGSFSTLEIQRTEQGDSAMYLCASSFSTSNEQYFGPGTRLTVT.

This clonotype was picked up many times. This sequence joins TRBV2 and TRBJ1-5, with D maybe TRBD1 (6 bases). Trimming took 6 bases from V and 5 from J, leaving 14 bases between them. Germline CDR1 and CDR2: SNHLY and FYNNEI. This CDR3 comprises 14 residues. The CDR3 sequence: CASSGTPGDQPQHF. Written as DNA, the CDR3 is TGTGCCAGCAGCGGGACACCCGGGGATCAGCCCCAGCATTTT.

This clonotype has at least ten counts. The J gene is TRBJ2-7, the V gene TRBV6-6; the D gene is possibly TRBD2 (6 bases). Per the germline V gene, CDR1 is MNHNY and CDR2 is SVGAGI (reference sequence). V lost 2 bases and J 7 bases, leaving 9 bases between the germline ends. This CDR3 comprises 12 residues. CDR3 DNA: TGTGCCAGCAGTTACGCGGGGTCAGAGCAGTACTTC. Translation gives CASSYAGSEQYF.

This clonotype was detected ten times or more. The chain is built from TRBV2 and TRBJ2-2, with D perhaps being TRBD1 or TRBD2 (5 bases each). Trimming removed 8 bases at V and 2 bases at J, with 12 bases between. Germline CDR1 is SNHLY and CDR2 is FYNNEI. This CDR3 spans 14 amino acids. The CDR3 coding sequence is TGTGCCAGCCCTGGGGACCCTAACACCGGGGAGCTGTTTTTT. It encodes CASPGDPNTGELFF.

The sample holds many counts of this clonotype. The chain uses TRBV5-1 and TRBJ2-1; the match to TRBD1 covers 7 bases. The CDR3 consists of 16 residues. Germline V gene lookup returns CDR1 SGHRS and CDR2 YFSETQ. The junction had 5 bases not matched to a gene; V was cut back by 0 bases and J by 2 bases. CDR3 amino acids: CASSLVGQGAYNEQFF. As DNA, the CDR3 is TGCGCCAGCAGCTTGGTAGGTCAGGGGGCCTACAATGAGCAGTTCTTC.

At least ten counts were recorded for this clonotype. The chain uses TRBV5-1 and TRBJ2-7; a possible D gene is TRBD1 (6 bases). The CDR3 covers 18 residues. Germline V gene sequence: CDR1 SGHRS, CDR2 YFSETQ. V was pared by 4 bases and J by 3 bases, with 26 bases between. Here the CDR3 reads CASSLNRSVTGVVYEQYF. The CDR3 bases are TGCGCCAGCAGCCTTAACAGATCTGTGACAGGTGTAGTCTACGAGCAGTACTTC.

This clonotype has ten or more counts. V and J are TRBV7-2 and TRBJ2-1; 9 nucleotides align to TRBD2. The germline gives CDR1 SGHTA, CDR2 FQGNSA. CDR3 length equals 17 residues. The junction had 14 bases not matched to a gene; V was cut back by 5 bases and J by 6 bases. CDR3 nucleotides: TGTGCCAGCAGCGGGGGGGCCGGGACTAGCTTCTCCAATGAGCAGTTCTTC. This gives the protein CASSGGAGTSFSNEQFF.

This clonotype showed up many times. V and J are TRBV5-8 and TRBJ1-2, with D perhaps TRBD1 (5 bases). V was shortened by 2 bases and J by 6 bases, with 11 bases between the two germline ends. The CDR3 runs to 13 residues. Germline V gene lookup returns CDR1 SGHTS and CDR2 YDEGEE. The CDR3 spells CASSFGGAHGYTF. The CDR3 DNA follows: TGTGCCAGCAGCTTTGGCGGGGCCCATGGCTACACCTTC.

Many counts were recorded for this clonotype. The chain recombines TRBV6-6 with TRBJ2-2; 10 bases agree with TRBD1. Germline CDR1 and CDR2: MNHNY and SVGAGI (reference sequence). V was clipped by 6 bases and J by 3 bases; unmatched bases: 7. This CDR3 has 16 amino acids. The CDR3 here is CASSRGQGVYTGELFF. CDR3 sequence (DNA): TGTGCCAGCAGCCGTGGACAGGGGGTATACACCGGGGAGCTGTTTTTT.

This clonotype was detected ten times or more. CDR3 in amino acids: CASSLDGPHATQYF. DNA for the CDR3: TGCGCCAGCAGCTTGGACGGGCCACACGCTACGCAGTATTTT. V gene TRBV5-1 combines with J gene TRBJ2-3, with unresolved D. The CDR3 has 14 residues. V lost 0 bases and J 8 bases, leaving 13 bases between the germline ends. Germline CDR1 and CDR2: SGHRS and YFSETQ.

This clonotype showed up many times. The chain carries TRBV7-3 and TRBJ2-1, with 13 bases matching TRBD2. The CDR3 length is 15 residues. CDR1 and CDR2 from the germline V gene are SGHTA and FQGTGA. V lost 4 bases, J lost 6 bases, and 3 bases stayed unmatched. The CDR3 coding sequence is TGTGCCAGCAGCTACCGACTAGCGGGGGGCAATGAGCAGTTCTTC. Protein product: CASSYRLAGGNEQFF.

This clonotype was recorded many times. CDR3 region: CASSLGVEGYNEKLFF. The CDR3 bases are TGTGCCAGCAGCTTAGGGGTGGAGGGATATAATGAAAAACTGTTTTTT. This sequence joins TRBV7-2 and TRBJ1-4; D gene uncertain. The CDR3 is made up of 16 amino acids. Between the trimmed V and J ends, which lost 1 base and 4 bases, there was a span of 13 bases. Germline CDR1 and CDR2: SGHTA and FQGNSA.